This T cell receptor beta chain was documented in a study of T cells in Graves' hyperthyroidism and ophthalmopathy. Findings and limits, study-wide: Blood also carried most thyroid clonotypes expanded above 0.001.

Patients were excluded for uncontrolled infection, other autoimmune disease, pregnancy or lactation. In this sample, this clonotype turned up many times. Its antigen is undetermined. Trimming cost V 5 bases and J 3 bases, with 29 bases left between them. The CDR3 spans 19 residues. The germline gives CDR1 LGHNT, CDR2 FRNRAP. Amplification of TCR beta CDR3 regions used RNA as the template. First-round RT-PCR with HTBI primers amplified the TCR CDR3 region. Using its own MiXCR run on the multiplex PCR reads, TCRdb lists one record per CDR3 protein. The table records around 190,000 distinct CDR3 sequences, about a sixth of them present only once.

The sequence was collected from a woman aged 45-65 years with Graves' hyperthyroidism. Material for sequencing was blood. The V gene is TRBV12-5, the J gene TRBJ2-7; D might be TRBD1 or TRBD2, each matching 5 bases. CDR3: CASGTNYGDAPFSIYEQYF. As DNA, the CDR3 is TGTGCTAGTGGTACCAACTACGGGGACGCACCATTCAGTATCTACGAGCAGTACTTC.